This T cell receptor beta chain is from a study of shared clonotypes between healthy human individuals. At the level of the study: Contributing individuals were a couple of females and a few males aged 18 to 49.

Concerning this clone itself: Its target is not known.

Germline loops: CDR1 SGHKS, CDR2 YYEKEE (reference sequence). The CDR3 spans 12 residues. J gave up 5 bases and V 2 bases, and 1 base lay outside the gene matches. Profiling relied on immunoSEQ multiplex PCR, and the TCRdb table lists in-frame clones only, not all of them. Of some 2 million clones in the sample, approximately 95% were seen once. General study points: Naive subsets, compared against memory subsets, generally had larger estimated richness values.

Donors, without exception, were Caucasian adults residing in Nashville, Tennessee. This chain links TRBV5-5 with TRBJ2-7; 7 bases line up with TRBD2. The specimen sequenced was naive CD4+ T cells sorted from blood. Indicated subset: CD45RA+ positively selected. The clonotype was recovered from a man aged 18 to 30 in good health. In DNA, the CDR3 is TGTGCCAGCAGCTTCGGGGGGAACGAGCAGTACTTC. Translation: CASSFGGNEQYF.